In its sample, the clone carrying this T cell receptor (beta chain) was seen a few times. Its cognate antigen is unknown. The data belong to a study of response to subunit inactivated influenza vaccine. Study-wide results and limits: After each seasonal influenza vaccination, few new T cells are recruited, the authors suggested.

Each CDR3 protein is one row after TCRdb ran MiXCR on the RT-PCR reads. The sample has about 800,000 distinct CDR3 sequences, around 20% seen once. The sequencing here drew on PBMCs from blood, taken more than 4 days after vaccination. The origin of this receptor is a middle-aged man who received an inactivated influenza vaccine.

CDR3 coding DNA: TGTGCCAGCAGCGTACAAGCGGGGACCGGGGAGCTGTTTTTT. This translates into CASSVQAGTGELFF. V and J are TRBV9 and TRBJ2-2; 7 bases map to TRBD2. Germline trimming cut 1 base from V and 5 bases from J; bases unmatched to any gene: 2. The CDR3 extends over 14 amino acids. In germline, CDR1 is SGDLS, CDR2 YYNGEE.